This record looks at one TCR beta chain sequence and its context. What it binds is unknown. Generated by immunoSEQ multiplex PCR, the TCRdb table keeps only in-frame clones and is missing some. The sample holds tens of thousands of clones, around 85% seen once. As for time point: week 23, last vaccination. Every single dose of the vaccine, 300 ug of mutant IDH1 20-mer peptide, came with topical imiquimod. This sample was taken from a study of a mutant IDH1 vaccine in newly diagnosed glioma. Study as a whole: Scheduled for weeks 1, 3, 5, 7, 11, 15, 19 and 23, eight vaccinations were given to patients. Patients began vaccination 4-6 weeks after radiotherapy alone, or with temozolomide cycles. Overall study findings and caveats: There were vaccine-induced immune responses in just under 95% of the patients.

Germline V lookup: CDR1 MNHEY, CDR2 SMNVEV (reference sequence). V was clipped by 2 bases and J by 6 bases, with 9 bases between them. CDR3 length: 13 amino acids. The source is a woman between 50 and 59 years old with glioma. The chain uses TRBV27 and TRBJ2-3, with TRBD1 as a possible D gene (6 bases). The specimen comprised PBMCs, sampled from a glioma patient whose treatment included an IDH1 peptide vaccine. As DNA, the CDR3 is TGTGCCAGCAGTTTAAACAGGGCCGATACGCAGTATTTT. Encoded protein: CASSLNRADTQYF.